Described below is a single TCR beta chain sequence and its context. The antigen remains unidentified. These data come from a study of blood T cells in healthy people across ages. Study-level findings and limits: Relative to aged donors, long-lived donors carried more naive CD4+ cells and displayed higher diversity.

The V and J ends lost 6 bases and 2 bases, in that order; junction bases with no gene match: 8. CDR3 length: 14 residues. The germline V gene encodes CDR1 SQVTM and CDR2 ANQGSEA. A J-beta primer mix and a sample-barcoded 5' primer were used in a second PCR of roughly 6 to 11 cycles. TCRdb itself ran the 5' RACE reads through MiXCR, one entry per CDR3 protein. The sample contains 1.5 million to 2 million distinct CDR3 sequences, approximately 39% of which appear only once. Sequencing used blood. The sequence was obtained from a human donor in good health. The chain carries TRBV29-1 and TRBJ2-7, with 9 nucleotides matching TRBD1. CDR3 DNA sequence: TGCAGCGTCGTACCGGACAGGGGCGCCTACGAGCAGTACTTC. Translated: CSVVPDRGAYEQYF.